The TCR beta chain under discussion was sequenced for a study of cytomegalovirus exposure and HLA in healthy donors. Broader study findings: A few chains linked to CMV were shown in vitro to be specific for CMV antigens. The classifier reportedly diagnosed cytomegalovirus status with high specificity and sensitivity.

Trimming removed 1 base from V and 3 bases from J, with 16 bases in between. The CDR3 contains 16 residues. In germline, CDR1 is MGHRA, CDR2 YSYEKL. A word on this clone: What it binds is unknown.

Profiling relied on immunoSEQ multiplex PCR, and the TCRdb table lists in-frame clones only, not all of them. The repertoire holds roughly 100,000 clones, with about 95% as singletons. The V call is TRBV4-1, the J call TRBJ2-7; maybe TRBD1 (6 bases). This TCR was recovered from a woman under 30 in good health and CMV-seronegative. Specimen: PBMCs. The DNA of the CDR3 is TGCGCCAGCAGCCAAGGACCAGGGGAGCCCCGCTACGAGCAGTACTTC. Translation gives CASSQGPGEPRYEQYF.